The entry below gives a single TCR beta chain sequence along with its context. Antigen specificity is unknown. Amplification used 60 Vbeta primers and 13 Jbeta primers. Using immunoSEQ multiplex PCR, the repertoire was profiled, and TCRdb retains in-frame clones only, with some absent. The table has 200,000 to 250,000 clones, roughly 84% seen once. This entry is derived from a study of cytomegalovirus exposure and HLA in healthy donors. Notes on the study in general: Rare sequences made up most TCRs, while some public TCRs were found in many donors. No immune exposure information besides CMV serostatus was available. Roughly uniform depth of sequencing across donors was assumed in presence/absence analyses. The listing of roughly 160 TCR beta chains classed them as cytomegalovirus-associated.

The CDR3 extends over 15 amino acids. V shed 7 bases and J shed 1 base, with 17 bases lying between them. Germline V gives CDR1 MDHEN, CDR2 SYDVKM. This sequence joins TRBV28 and TRBJ2-7; D might be TRBD2 (6 bases). The specimen sequenced was PBMCs. This receptor was obtained from a man over 45 in good health and CMV-seronegative. The CDR3 loop is CASTSSSAGSYEQYF. CDR3 nucleotides: TGTGCCAGCACATCATCTAGCGCGGGGTCCTACGAGCAGTACTTC.